This TCR beta chain was observed in a study of T cell changes during pregnancy in multiple sclerosis (dated by TCRdb to between 2018 and 2021). Study-level background: The study examined how the T cell repertoire changed over the course of pregnancy in women with multiple sclerosis.

Taken from cysteine to phenylalanine, the CDR3 has 16 residues. Only the CDR3 part of the read is kept: 48 bases, read in frame from the first base. V is reduced by 3 bases and J by 3 bases, leaving a spacing of 15 bases between them. In the germline V gene, CDR1 corresponds to MDHEN and CDR2 to SYDVKM. As to this clone: The antigen this receptor binds is unknown. No base qualities exist here, and no much larger clone lies one base off it.

Libraries were constructed by the immunoSEQ multiplex PCR assay. This is the immuneACCESS table as TCRdb keeps it, with only in-frame sequences that have V and J called. A part of the clones is gone; compared with another copy, unresolved V genes explain less than half, and the rest is unexplained. The sample yields 49,000 or so clones; 80% to 95% were counted once. Approximately 2.2% of the sample lies in the top ten. This TCR was recovered from a female donor with multiple sclerosis, enrolled in a pregnancy study. The starting material was peripheral blood, obtained in the third trimester of pregnancy. The V and J segments used are TRBV28 and TRBJ2-1, with TRBD2 tentatively as D gene (6 bases match). The nucleotide sequence is given as TGTGCCAGCAGTTTTAATCCGATTAGCGGCTACAATGAGCAGTTCTTC. It translates as CASSFNPISGYNEQFF.